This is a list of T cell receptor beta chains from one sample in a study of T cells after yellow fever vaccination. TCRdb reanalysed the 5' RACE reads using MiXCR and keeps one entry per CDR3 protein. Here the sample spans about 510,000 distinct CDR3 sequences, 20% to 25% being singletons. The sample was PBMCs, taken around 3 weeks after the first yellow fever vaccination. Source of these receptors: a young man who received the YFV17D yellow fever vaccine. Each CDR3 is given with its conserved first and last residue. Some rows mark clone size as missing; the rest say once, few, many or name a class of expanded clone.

CDR3: CASSPRMKNTEAFF; size: few; V: TRBV12-3/TRBV12-4; J: TRBJ1-1; length: 14
CDR3: CASSQDRGTGTDTQYF; size: NA; V: TRBV5-6; J: TRBJ2-3; length: 16
CDR3: CASSTGTSGGQEAQYF; size: NA; V: TRBV5-8; J: TRBJ2-5; length: 16
CDR3: CASSLGQGHNEKLFF; size: NA; V: TRBV11-3; J: TRBJ1-4; length: 15
CDR3: CASSQGWDYGYTF; size: few; V: TRBV12-3/TRBV12-4; J: TRBJ1-2; length: 13
CDR3: CASKAGTGTLANYGYTF; size: few; V: TRBV27; J: TRBJ1-2; length: 17
CDR3: CASSGGVKLVDTIYF; size: NA; V: TRBV7-9; J: TRBJ1-3; length: 15
CDR3: CASRRPGQGATRIRGTEAFF; size: NA; V: TRBV11-2; J: TRBJ1-1; length: 20
CDR3: CSAETSGARTDTQYF; size: NA; V: TRBV20-1; J: TRBJ2-3; length: 15
CDR3: CASSVRGQGTYNEQFF; size: few; V: TRBV12-3/TRBV12-4; J: TRBJ2-1; length: 16
CDR3: CASSSWAGNQETQYF; size: NA; V: TRBV7-2; J: TRBJ2-5; length: 15
CDR3: CASSVATMGADTEAFF; size: NA; V: TRBV9; J: TRBJ1-1; length: 16
CDR3: CASSPVGSADTQYF; size: NA; V: TRBV12-3/TRBV12-4; J: TRBJ2-3; length: 14
CDR3: CASSSQTGMNTEAFF; size: NA; V: TRBV7-2; J: TRBJ1-1; length: 15
CDR3: CASSLTDRPGNTIYF; size: few; V: TRBV7-3; J: TRBJ1-3; length: 15
CDR3: CASSRDAAGVSTDTQYF; size: NA; V: TRBV5-1; J: TRBJ2-3; length: 17
CDR3: CAITTDGYNEQFF; size: few; V: TRBV10-3; J: TRBJ2-1; length: 13
CDR3: CASSQGSGPAGEQYF; size: NA; V: TRBV4-1; J: TRBJ2-7; length: 15
CDR3: CASSEGQGAKAFF; size: few; V: TRBV6-1; J: TRBJ1-1; length: 13
CDR3: CASRLAGENTGELFF; size: NA; V: TRBV5-4; J: TRBJ2-2; length: 15
CDR3: CASSFHSGVAGTRRDTQYF; size: NA; V: TRBV6-5; J: TRBJ2-3; length: 19
CDR3: CASSSTGSAEGWGEQFF; size: NA; V: TRBV7-9; J: TRBJ2-1; length: 17
CDR3: CASSQGRGRGNEQFF; size: few; V: TRBV4-3; J: TRBJ2-1; length: 15
CDR3: CASSESGGMGNEQFF; size: NA; V: TRBV10-1; J: TRBJ2-1; length: 15
CDR3: CSASALRSTEAFF; size: once; V: TRBV20-1; J: TRBJ1-1; length: 13
CDR3: CASKWDRGPTGELFF; size: few; V: TRBV27; J: TRBJ2-2; length: 15
CDR3: CASTLGARTADTQYF; size: few; V: TRBV5-5; J: TRBJ2-3; length: 15
CDR3: CASSSPWGATDTQYF; size: NA; V: TRBV7-2; J: TRBJ2-3; length: 15
CDR3: CASSSRVGVVTGELFF; size: few; V: TRBV5-1; J: TRBJ2-2; length: 16
CDR3: CASNRGQKKETQYF; size: few; V: TRBV2; J: TRBJ2-5; length: 14
CDR3: CASSLFGNEQFF; size: few; V: TRBV7-9; J: TRBJ2-1; length: 12
CDR3: CASSLRGQGKNIQYF; size: NA; V: TRBV5-1; J: TRBJ2-4; length: 15
CDR3: CASSATLLRSYEQYF; size: few; V: TRBV2; J: TRBJ2-7; length: 15
CDR3: CSFVGMRVHEAFF; size: NA; V: TRBV29-1; J: TRBJ1-1; length: 13
CDR3: CASSFAVSSRYGYTF; size: NA; V: TRBV11-2; J: TRBJ1-2; length: 15
CDR3: CSAPIAALRETQYF; size: few; V: TRBV20-1; J: TRBJ2-5; length: 14
CDR3: CASESIPPNTGELFF; size: few; V: TRBV25-1; J: TRBJ2-2; length: 15
CDR3: CASRPSDYTDTQYF; size: NA; V: TRBV19; J: TRBJ2-3; length: 14
CDR3: CASSLGGRGWESTDTQYF; size: few; V: TRBV11-2; J: TRBJ2-3; length: 18
CDR3: CASRAIIYEQYF; size: few; V: TRBV25-1; J: TRBJ2-7; length: 12
CDR3: CASSQKTSTDTQYF; size: few; V: TRBV5-4; J: TRBJ2-3; length: 14
CDR3: CSVDWGLAGYEQFF; size: NA; V: TRBV29-1; J: TRBJ2-1; length: 14
CDR3: CATSDEVGYGELFF; size: few; V: TRBV24-1; J: TRBJ2-2; length: 14